One sample yielded the 26 T cell receptor beta chains listed below, sequenced in a study of cytomegalovirus exposure and HLA in healthy donors. The study ran its PCR with 60 Vbeta and 13 Jbeta primers. Profiled with immunoSEQ multiplex PCR; TCRdb holds only in-frame clones, not every one. Of about 120,000 clones listed, approximately 79% are singletons. Sequencing was carried out using PBMCs. These TCRs come from a man in his thirties or forties in good health and CMV-seronegative.

The V call is TRBV19, the J call TRBJ2-2; D ambiguous. Trimming took 3 bases from V and 2 from J, leaving 4 bases between them. The germline gives CDR1 LNHDA, CDR2 SQIVND (reference sequence). The CDR3 runs to 13 residues. This CDR3 reads CASSILNTGELFF. The CDR3 nucleotides read TGTGCCAGTAGTATCCTAAACACCGGGGAGCTGTTTTTT. The full variable domain, in which reference TRBV19 and TRBJ2-2 provide the parts outside the CDR3, is DGGITQSPKYLFRKEGQNVTLSCEQNLNHDAMYWYRQDPGQGLRLIYYSQIVNDFQKGDIAEGYSVSREKKESFPLTVTSAQKNPTAFYLCASSILNTGELFFGEGSRLTVL.

The genes are TRBV13 and TRBJ1-2; D unresolved. V shed 3 bases and J shed 7 bases, with 30 bases lying between them. The CDR3 has 19 amino acids. Germline assignment: CDR1 PRHDT and CDR2 FYEKMQ (reference sequence). This chain's CDR3 is CASSFSLDRFLEDQGGYTF. CDR3 sequence (DNA): TGTGCCAGCAGCTTCTCCCTCGATAGGTTTCTGGAGGACCAAGGTGGCTACACCTTC. The variable domain in full, completed from reference TRBV13 and TRBJ1-2, reads AAGVIQSPRHLIKEKRETATLKCYPIPRHDTVYWYQQGPGQDPQFLISFYEKMQSDKGSIPDRFSAQQFSDYHSELNMSSLELGDSALYFCASSFSLDRFLEDQGGYTFGSGTRLTVV.

The chain combines TRBV19 with TRBJ1-1; TRBD1 matches at 9 bases. The V gene's germline CDR1 is LNHDA and CDR2 SQIVND (reference sequence). V trimming: 8 bases; J trimming: 0 bases; junction bases outside the gene matches: 1. The CDR3 is 13 residues long. The CDR3 coding sequence is TGTGCCAGTGGACAGGGGATGAACACTGAAGCTTTCTTT. It codes for CASGQGMNTEAFF.

This clone was recorded only once. The chain employs TRBV19 and TRBJ2-1, with D possibly matching TRBD2 (7 bases). The germline V gene encodes CDR1 LNHDA and CDR2 SQIVND (reference sequence). The CDR3 has 15 amino acids. The V end was cut by 3 bases, the J end by 8 bases, with 17 bases between. In nucleotides, the CDR3 is TGTGCCAGTAGTATTTCAGGGGAGGGTGGGTATGAGCAGTTCTTC. Residues: CASSISGEGGYEQFF.

This clone was found a few times. The V call is TRBV7-2, the J call TRBJ1-1; D might be TRBD1 (6 bases). CDR3 length equals 14 residues. Germline CDR1 reads SGHTA; CDR2 reads FQGNSA. The V end lost 5 bases, the J end lost 1 base, and 11 bases lay between the germline ends. Written as DNA, the CDR3 is TGTGCCAGCAGCCCTACGACAGGGAACACTGAAGCTTTCTTT. Protein: CASSPTTGNTEAFF.

The rearrangement joins TRBV19 to TRBJ2-7; TRBD2 aligns across 8 bases. The CDR3 loop spans 16 amino acids. V was pared by 2 bases and J by 0 bases, with 6 bases of the junction left unmatched. Germline CDR1 is LNHDA and CDR2 is SQIVND (reference sequence). This CDR3 reads CASSISGTRASYEQYF. CDR3 DNA sequence: TGTGCCAGTAGTATATCGGGGACTAGAGCCTCCTACGAGCAGTACTTC.

This sequence joins TRBV10-3 and TRBJ1-2; TRBD1 matches at 10 bases. Looked up from germline, CDR1 is ENHRY and CDR2 is SYGVKD. The CDR3 covers 16 residues. The V segment lost 3 bases and the J segment 3 bases; nucleotides outside the gene matches: 7. CDR3 region: CAISDRDRGHDYGYTF. The DNA for the CDR3 is TGTGCCATCAGTGATCGGGACAGGGGACATGACTATGGCTACACCTTC.

This rearrangement joins TRBV19 to TRBJ2-1, with 14 nucleotides matching TRBD2. The CDR3 is 19 residues long. Per germline, CDR1 LNHDA and CDR2 SQIVND (reference sequence). J was trimmed by 3 bases and V by 4 bases; bases with no gene match: 11. CDR3 in DNA: TGTGCCAGTAGTAGCCCCCCCGGGACTAGCGGGGGCCTCTACAATGAGCAGTTCTTC. Translating it yields CASSSPPGTSGGLYNEQFF.

This clone turned up a few times. The genes are TRBV20-1 and TRBJ2-5; D is undetermined. CDR1 and CDR2 (germline): DFQATT, SNEGSKA (reference sequence). V gave up 0 bases and J gave up 5 bases, with 4 bases separating them. CDR3 length: 11 residues. CDR3 coding DNA: TGCAGTGCTAGAGACAGGGAGACCCAGTACTTC. The encoded protein is CSARDRETQYF.

This clone was seen a few times. CDR3 sequence reads: CASGPSGTSQETQYF. The CDR3 DNA reads as TGCGCCAGCGGGCCCTCCGGGACTTCTCAAGAGACCCAGTACTTC. J is TRBJ2-5 and V is TRBV5-1, with a weak D call TRBD2 (6 bases). Trimming stripped 7 bases from V and 2 bases from J, with 18 bases between. Per germline, CDR1 SGHRS and CDR2 YFSETQ. CDR3 size: 15 residues.

The V gene is TRBV7-6, the J gene TRBJ2-2, with no clear D. V was pared by 4 bases and J by 4 bases, with 7 bases between. The CDR3 is 13 amino acids. The germline CDR1 and CDR2 sequences are SGHVS and FNYEAQ. Written as DNA, the CDR3 is TGTGCCAGCAGCTCGACTCTCACCGGGGAGCTGTTTTTT. It yields the protein CASSSTLTGELFF.

The chain couples TRBV30 to TRBJ2-6; tentative D call: TRBD1 (5 bases). Germline assignment: CDR1 GTSNPN and CDR2 SVGIG (reference sequence). The V end was cut by 2 bases, the J end by 0 bases, with 14 bases between. The CDR3 totals 17 residues. Written as DNA, the CDR3 is TGTGCCTGGAGTAATCAGGGCTTGAACTCTGGGGCCAACGTCCTGACTTTC. Translation: CAWSNQGLNSGANVLTF.

The chain is built from TRBV27 and TRBJ2-3, with D perhaps matching TRBD2 (5 bases). Trimming stripped 8 bases from V and 0 bases from J, with 12 bases between. Germline CDR1 and CDR2: MNHEY and SMNVEV (reference sequence). The CDR3 totals 14 residues. The CDR3 reads CASGRLISTDTQYF. The CDR3 DNA follows: TGTGCCAGCGGAAGACTAATTAGCACAGATACGCAGTATTTT.

V usage is TRBV4-1 and J usage is TRBJ2-2; 9 nucleotides match TRBD2. This CDR3 spans 16 amino acids. Germline trimming cut 1 base from V and 3 bases from J; bases unmatched to any gene: 3. Looked up from germline, CDR1 is MGHRA and CDR2 is YSYEKL. CDR3 protein: CASSQGLAGDTGELFF. For the CDR3, the DNA is TGCGCCAGCAGCCAAGGTTTAGCGGGGGACACCGGGGAGCTGTTTTTT.

V is TRBV29-1 and J is TRBJ1-2; 9 bases are shared with TRBD1. The CDR3 length is 16 residues. After removal of 0 bases from V and 8 bases from J, the junction contained 13 bases not matched to a gene. The germline CDR1 and CDR2 sequences are SQVTM and ANQGSEA. The CDR3 nucleotides are TGCAGCGTTGAAGAATGGACAGGGGCCCCCTCGGAGGGCTACACCTTC. Amino acids: CSVEEWTGAPSEGYTF.

The chain couples TRBV2 to TRBJ1-1; tentatively, D is TRBD1 (6 bases). This CDR3 has 18 residues. CDR1 is SNHLY and CDR2 is FYNNEI in the germline V gene. Trimming cost V 3 bases and J 1 base, with 21 bases left between them. The CDR3 DNA follows: TGTGCCAGCAGTGAGGGCGGGGGCCCGTGGGGTGAGAACACTGAAGCTTTCTTT. Translated, it gives CASSEGGGPWGENTEAFF.

The chain links TRBV18 to TRBJ2-7; the D gene is possibly TRBD1 (6 bases). Germline V CDR1 and CDR2: KGHSH, LQKENI. V shed 0 bases and J shed 11 bases, with 11 bases lying between them. This CDR3 region has 12 residues. The CDR3, as DNA: TGTGCCAGCTCACCACCAGGGGGATCAGAGTACTTC. Translation: CASSPPGGSEYF.

V is TRBV10-3 and J is TRBJ2-2; possible D gene TRBD1, 5 bases. V shed 7 bases and J shed 5 bases, with 17 bases lying between them. CDR1 and CDR2 (germline): ENHRY, SYGVKD. This CDR3 is 15 amino acids long. This CDR3 reads CAITTGWSWTGELFF. For the CDR3, the DNA is TGTGCCATCACCACAGGTTGGTCGTGGACCGGGGAGCTGTTTTTT.

V and J are TRBV15 and TRBJ1-3; 9 nucleotides match TRBD1. V lost 3 bases to trimming and J lost 0 bases; unmatched junction nucleotides: 3. The CDR3 has 16 amino acids. Germline loops: CDR1 LNHNV, CDR2 YYDKDF (reference sequence). In nucleotides, the CDR3 is TGTGCCACCAGCAGGGGGACAGGGAGCTCTGGAAACACCATATATTTT. Encoded protein: CATSRGTGSSGNTIYF.

The genes are TRBV18 and TRBJ1-1; D not resolved. Germline V CDR1 and CDR2: KGHSH, LQKENI. The CDR3 has 15 amino acids. The V gene lost 3 bases and the J gene lost 0 bases, with 11 bases spanning the gap. The CDR3 here is CASSPASFMNTEAFF. CDR3 bases: TGTGCCAGCTCACCGGCAAGTTTTATGAACACTGAAGCTTTCTTT.

This chain links TRBV7-2 with TRBJ1-5; D is perhaps TRBD1 (5 bases). CDR1 SGHTA and CDR2 FQGNSA come from the germline V gene. This CDR3 region has 16 residues. The V end was cut by 5 bases, the J end by 2 bases, with 16 bases between. The CDR3 sequence is CASSPRTRHGNQPQHF. In DNA, the CDR3 is TGTGCCAGCAGCCCCAGGACAAGGCACGGCAATCAGCCCCAGCATTTT.

CDR3 loop: CASSSFSGPRDRVFYGYTF. The CDR3, as DNA: TGTGCCAGCAGCTCTTTTTCGGGACCCCGGGACAGGGTATTCTATGGCTACACCTTC. This chain joins TRBV11-2 and TRBJ1-2; TRBD1 matches at 9 bases. V was pared by 4 bases and J by 4 bases, with 19 bases of the junction left unmatched. This CDR3 comprises 19 residues. CDR1 SGHAT and CDR2 FQNNGV come from the germline V gene.

The V gene is TRBV5-5, the J gene TRBJ1-5, with D unresolved. The V end lost 4 bases, the J end lost 2 bases, and 10 bases lay between the germline ends. The CDR3 sequence is 14 residues long. Per the germline V gene, CDR1 is SGHKS and CDR2 is YYEKEE (reference sequence). In nucleotides, the CDR3 is TGTGCCAGCAGCCCCGCGCATGGCAATCAGCCCCAGCATTTT. It yields the protein CASSPAHGNQPQHF. Combining the CDR3 with reference TRBV5-5 and TRBJ1-5 gives the whole variable domain DAGVTQSPTHLIKTRGQQVTLRCSPISGHKSVSWYQQVLGQGPQFIFQYYEKEERGRGNFPDRFSARQFPNYSSELNVNALLLGDSALYLCASSPAHGNQPQHFGDGTRLSIL.

This chain links TRBV7-9 with TRBJ1-4; D is possibly TRBD1 (6 bases). Germline CDR1 SEHNR, CDR2 FQNEAQ (reference sequence). The CDR3 extends over 16 amino acids. Trimming removed 0 bases from V and 7 bases from J, with 15 bases in between. The CDR3 DNA reads as TGTGCCAGCAGCTTAGCCGTAGCGGGGGCTGGTGAAAAACTGTTTTTT. Translation gives CASSLAVAGAGEKLFF.

The J gene is TRBJ2-3, the V gene TRBV7-6, with TRBD2 matching over 9 bases. The CDR3 is 16 amino acids. CDR1 is SGHVS and CDR2 is FNYEAQ in the germline V gene. Trimming at V came to 3 bases and at J to 6 bases, leaving 10 bases not matched to a gene. CDR3 nucleotide sequence: TGTGCCAGCAGCTTTGGAGCGAGCGGGGGGCCGGATACGCAGTATTTT. Its protein is CASSFGASGGPDTQYF.

The V call is TRBV10-1, the J call TRBJ2-7; the match to TRBD1 covers 9 bases. Germline-derived CDR1 and CDR2 are WNHNN and SYGVQD (reference sequence). The CDR3 runs 12 residues. Losses at the gene ends were 6 bases for V and 12 bases for J; bases not matched to a gene: 9. Written as DNA, the CDR3 is TGCGCCAGCAGATCGGGACAGGGAGTTTTGTACTTC. Encoded protein: CASRSGQGVLYF.